This is a list of T cell receptor beta chains from one sample in a study of T cell responses to AZD1222 COVID-19 vaccine. Repertoires were generated with immunoSEQ multiplex PCR, while TCRdb's copy carries only in-frame clones and drops some. The table has about 83,000 clones, roughly 86% seen once. The specimen was peripheral blood, collected on day 0 of AZD1222 vaccination. The source of these receptors is an adult in good health. CDR3s include the opening cysteine and the closing phenylalanine or tryptophan. D genes are given only for firm matches. Clone size is given for some rows only: seen once, a few or many times, or a class if the clone is expanded.

CDR3	DNA	size	V	D	J
CASSYLGQFTYNEQFF	TGTGCCAGCAGTTACCTCGGACAATTTACCTACAATGAGCAGTTCTTC	NA	TRBV6-5	NA	TRBJ2-1
CASSPLRDPLGEKLFF	TGTGCCAGCTCACCCCTGCGGGACCCACTAGGGGAAAAACTGTTTTTT	once	TRBV18	NA	TRBJ1-4
CASSLGLAAWNTGELFF	TGTGCCAGCAGCTTAGGACTAGCGGCTTGGAACACCGGGGAGCTGTTTTTT	NA	TRBV7-9	TRBD2	TRBJ2-2
CASSQDRGLSGEQYF	TGCGCCAGCAGCCAAGATCGAGGGCTCTCCGGCGAGCAGTACTTC	NA	TRBV4-3	NA	TRBJ2-7
CASSLAGAYNEQFF	TGTGCCAGCAGCCTAGCGGGGGCCTACAATGAGCAGTTCTTC	NA	TRBV11-3	TRBD2	TRBJ2-1
CASSLSTVMGIGYTF	TGTGCCAGCAGCTTAAGTACAGTTATGGGGATTGGCTACACCTTC	NA	TRBV7-8	NA	TRBJ1-2
CASSQELAGQYNEQYF	TGTGCCAGCAGCCAAGAGCTAGCGGGGCAGTACAACGAGCAGTACTTC	NA	TRBV3-1/TRBV3-2	TRBD2	TRBJ2-7
CASSRDTGELFF	TGTGCCAGCAGCCGGGACACCGGGGAGCTGTTTTTT	NA	TRBV5-4	NA	TRBJ2-2
CAWGGLYMGNTIYF	TGTGCCTGGGGTGGACTTTATATGGGAAACACCATATATTTT	NA	TRBV30	NA	TRBJ1-3
CASSLKAGTGPFEQYF	TGTGCCAGCAGCCTCAAAGCCGGGACAGGACCCTTCGAGCAGTACTTC	NA	TRBV7-2	TRBD1	TRBJ2-7
CASSPPGRANEQFF	TGTGCCAGCAGTCCCCCAGGGCGGGCCAATGAGCAGTTCTTC	NA	TRBV7-9	NA	TRBJ2-1
CASSLVPLGQGSGNTIYF	TGTGCCAGCAGCTTAGTCCCCCTGGGACAGGGTTCTGGAAACACCATATATTTT	NA	TRBV7-6	TRBD1	TRBJ1-3
CASSYSAGRYTGELFF	TGTGCCAGCAGTTACTCGGCAGGGAGGTATACCGGGGAGCTGTTTTTT	NA	TRBV6-2/TRBV6-3	NA	TRBJ2-2
CASSSPGRGNTEAFF	TGCGCCAGCAGCTCCCCCGGAAGGGGGAACACTGAAGCTTTCTTT	NA	TRBV4-1	NA	TRBJ1-1
CASSLFVLGGQGARDTEAFF	TGCGCCAGCAGCTTATTCGTCCTCGGGGGACAGGGGGCTCGCGACACTGAAGCTTTCTTT	NA	TRBV5-1	TRBD1	TRBJ1-1
CASSFGRYNEQFF	TGTGCCAGCAGCTTTGGTCGCTACAATGAGCAGTTCTTC	NA	TRBV5-6	NA	TRBJ2-1
CASSLGLAGAGANVLTF	TGCGCCAGCAGCTTGGGACTAGCGGGGGCTGGGGCCAACGTCCTGACTTTC	NA	TRBV5-1	TRBD2	TRBJ2-6
CASSLTGLVSEQYF	TGTGCCAGCAGTTTAACGGGACTAGTTTCCGAGCAGTACTTC	NA	TRBV6-6	TRBD2	TRBJ2-7
CASRDRTDFEKLFF	TGTGCCAGCAGGGACCGGACGGATTTTGAAAAACTGTTTTTT	NA	TRBV28	NA	TRBJ1-4
CASSRLRTSGYTGELFF	TGTGCCAGCAGTCGCTTAAGGACTAGCGGATACACCGGGGAGCTGTTTTTT	few	TRBV6-6	TRBD2	TRBJ2-2
CASTMTGGVNQPQHF	TGTGCCAGCACCATGACAGGGGGCGTCAATCAGCCCCAGCATTTT	once	TRBV6-5	TRBD1	TRBJ1-5
CASSPGGVGQGTDTQYF	TGTGCCAGCAGCCCGGGGGGCGTCGGACAGGGCACAGATACGCAGTATTTT	NA	TRBV14	NA	TRBJ2-3
CASSRLGALGGTYNEQFF	TGTGCCAGCAGCCGGCTCGGGGCGCTAGGGGGGACCTACAATGAGCAGTTCTTC	few	TRBV3-1/TRBV3-2	NA	TRBJ2-1
CASSFGRAGYNEQFF	TGTGCCAGCAGCTTTGGGAGGGCCGGGTACAATGAGCAGTTCTTC	NA	TRBV7-3	TRBD2	TRBJ2-1
CASSPDSSTDTQYF	TGTGCCAGCTCACCTGACAGTAGCACAGATACGCAGTATTTT	NA	TRBV18	NA	TRBJ2-3
CASSPRSYGYTF	TGTGCCAGCAGTCCTCGGTCCTATGGCTACACCTTC	once	TRBV6-5	NA	TRBJ1-2
CASSLLGKGTEAFF	TGTGCCAGCAGCCTTCTGGGGAAGGGCACTGAAGCTTTCTTT	NA	TRBV6-6	NA	TRBJ1-1
CAWSPGYQPQHF	TGTGCCTGGAGTCCGGGATATCAGCCCCAGCATTTT	NA	TRBV30	NA	TRBJ1-5
CASSQGRGDGAQHF	TGTGCCAGCAGCCAAGGGAGGGGGGATGGGGCCCAGCATTTT	NA	TRBV27	NA	TRBJ1-5
CASRGLALNTGELFF	TGTGCCAGCAGAGGACTAGCCCTGAACACCGGGGAGCTGTTTTTT	NA	TRBV11-2	TRBD2	TRBJ2-2
CASSDVTSGSSYEQYF	TGTGCCAGCAGTGACGTTACTAGCGGGAGCTCCTACGAGCAGTACTTC	NA	TRBV2	TRBD2	TRBJ2-7
CASSFVQGNNSPLHF	TGTGCCAGCAGTTTTGTACAGGGAAATAATTCACCCCTCCACTTT	NA	TRBV6-2/TRBV6-3	NA	TRBJ1-6
CSVDPFAGGEQFF	TGCAGCGTTGATCCTTTTGCGGGAGGGGAGCAGTTCTTC	NA	TRBV29-1	TRBD2	TRBJ2-1
CASSQEPQGRGTEAFF	TGCGCCAGCAGCCAAGAACCCCAGGGGAGGGGCACTGAAGCTTTCTTT	NA	TRBV4-1	NA	TRBJ1-1
CSVDLTRAPQETQYF	TGCAGCGTCGATTTGACCAGGGCCCCACAAGAGACCCAGTACTTC	NA	TRBV29-1	NA	TRBJ2-5
CASSYSWGSTYEQYF	TGTGCCAGCAGTTACTCGTGGGGGTCTACCTACGAGCAGTACTTC	NA	TRBV6-5	NA	TRBJ2-7